The T cell receptor beta chain under discussion was sequenced for a study of OX40 agonist ivuxolimab in advanced cancers. In the study overall: Patients were treated with ivuxolimab, an agonistic anti-OX40 (CD134) antibody.

Trimming left V 5 bases short and J 2 bases short, with 14 bases between. The length of the CDR3 is 16 residues. Germline V gene data show CDR1 as SGHRS and CDR2 as YFSETQ. Clones were read by immunoSEQ multiplex PCR, and TCRdb kept only the in-frame ones, dropping some. This table has about 130,000 clones, about 93% appearing once. The starting material was CD4+ or CD8+ T cells sorted from blood, obtained in a trial of the OX40 agonist ivuxolimab. The TCR comes from an adult with an advanced solid tumor such as melanoma, head and neck, liver or kidney cancer. The rearrangement uses TRBV5-1 and TRBJ1-6; maybe TRBD1 (5 bases). In DNA form, the CDR3 reads TGCGCCAGCAGTCGACAGTATGGAACCTATAATTCACCCCTCCACTTT. The encoded protein is CASSRQYGTYNSPLHF.